This TCR beta chain came from a study of T-cell memory formation after mild COVID-19. Across the whole study: In these data, TCR clusters were largely donor specific. Overall study results and limits: Pre-infection memory showed some responding clones, and this suggested that cross-reactive memory joined. CD4+ contracting clones were mainly CM and EM; CD8+ ones, EMRA.

Sample barcodes and UMIs were carried by the TCR alpha and TCR beta cDNA libraries that 5'RACE generated with constant-segment primers. TCRdb fed the 5' RACE reads into MiXCR, producing one record per CDR3 protein. The repertoire includes hundreds of thousands of distinct CDR3 sequences, approximately 15% of them detected once, and roughly 21% sits in the top ten. V dropped 7 bases and J dropped 2 bases, with 15 bases sitting between them. There are 15 residues in the CDR3. The germline V gene has CDR1 MNHEY and CDR2 SVGAGI. Notes on this clonotype: Its antigen remains unknown.

V and J are TRBV6-5 and TRBJ1-3, with a tentative D call TRBD1 (6 bases). The source of this sequence is a man aged 18-30 years who had mild COVID-19 (a few samples of this study predate the infection). Cell type and time point are not known. Sequenced material: PBMCs or a T cell subset sorted from them (not recorded which). CDR3 in amino acids: CASTRVAGAGNTIYF. In DNA, the CDR3 is TGTGCCAGCACTAGGGTGGCAGGGGCTGGAAACACCATATATTTT.